One sample yielded the 26 T cell receptor beta chains listed below, sequenced in a study of response to subunit inactivated influenza vaccine. One entry per CDR3 protein results from TCRdb running MiXCR on the RT-PCR reads. Here the sample spans approximately 700,000 distinct CDR3 sequences, 15% to 18% being singletons. The sample in question was PBMCs from blood, obtained about 11 days after vaccination. Receptors originate from a man aged 50-60 years who received an inactivated influenza vaccine.

There are many counts of this clonotype. The chain carries TRBV7-2 and TRBJ2-3; D is perhaps TRBD2 (6 bases). The CDR3 contains 15 residues. V gave up 3 bases and J gave up 1 base, with 11 bases separating them. CDR1 is SGHTA and CDR2 is FQGNSA in the germline V gene. The CDR3 region is CASSLVPGGTDTQYF. The CDR3 region has the DNA TGTGCCAGCAGCTTGGTTCCGGGGGGCACAGATACGCAGTATTTT.

The table lists this clonotype with a count of one. This sequence joins TRBV18 and TRBJ1-2; 9 bases match TRBD1. V shed 3 bases and J 1 base; nucleotides not matched to a gene: 12. The CDR3 loop spans 18 amino acids. Germline V lookup: CDR1 KGHSH, CDR2 LQKENI. In DNA, the CDR3 is TGTGCCAGCTCACCGGCCGGGACAGGGTTCCGTGGTAACTATGGCTACACCTTC. Residues: CASSPAGTGFRGNYGYTF. Combining the CDR3 with reference TRBV18 and TRBJ1-2 gives the whole variable domain NAGVMQNPRHLVRRRGQEARLRCSPMKGHSHVYWYRQLPEEGLKFMVYLQKENIIDESGMPKERFSAEFPKEGPSILRIQQVVRGDSAAYFCASSPAGTGFRGNYGYTFGSGTRLTVV.

The sample holds many counts of this clonotype. The chain joins TRBV6-2 or TRBV6-3 to TRBJ2-7; D not certain. Between the trimmed V and J ends, which lost 5 bases and 1 base, there was a span of 9 bases. The germline V gene encodes CDR1 MNHEY and CDR2 SVGEGT. CDR3 length: 13 residues. CDR3 coding DNA: TGTGCCAGCAGTAACGAGGTATCCTACGAGCAGTACTTC. It yields the protein CASSNEVSYEQYF.

This sequence joins TRBV7-6 and TRBJ2-1, with TRBD2 matching 9 bases. Per the germline V gene, CDR1 is SGHVS and CDR2 is FNYEAQ. The CDR3 runs 16 residues. Trimming removed 5 bases from V and 1 base from J; junction bases left unmatched: 6. The CDR3 protein is CASSPRLAASYNEQFF. CDR3 nucleotide sequence: TGTGCCAGCAGCCCAAGACTAGCGGCTTCCTACAATGAGCAGTTCTTC.

V gene TRBV10-3 combines with J gene TRBJ2-3; 10 bases fit TRBD2. The V segment lost 6 bases and the J segment 4 bases; nucleotides outside the gene matches: 4. Germline lookup yields CDR1 ENHRY and CDR2 SYGVKD. This CDR3 contains 14 residues. Here the CDR3 DNA reads TGTGCCATCAGCTCTAGCGGGAGCTCAGATACGCAGTATTTT. Amino acids: CAISSSGSSDTQYF.

This chain links TRBV11-2 with TRBJ1-2, with D tentatively TRBD1 (5 bases). The V end was cut by 5 bases, the J end by 2 bases, with 18 bases between. From germline, CDR1 is SGHAT and CDR2 FQNNGV. The CDR3 loop spans 16 amino acids. CDR3 sequence: CASSLTDQGENYGYTF. CDR3 DNA: TGTGCCAGCAGCCTAACAGACCAAGGGGAAAACTATGGCTACACCTTC.

This clonotype was recorded a few times. This chain connects TRBV10-3 to TRBJ2-3; 9 bases fit TRBD2. CDR3 length equals 15 residues. Germline CDR1 reads ENHRY; CDR2 reads SYGVKD. The trim removed 4 bases at V and 5 bases at J, leaving 7 bases unmatched. The CDR3 here is CAISGGGGAEDTQYF. The CDR3 DNA is TGTGCCATCAGTGGGGGCGGGGGGGCTGAAGATACGCAGTATTTT.

This clonotype has more than one count but fewer than ten. The rearrangement links TRBV4-3 to TRBJ2-3; D not certain. The V gene lost 1 base and the J gene lost 6 bases, with 8 bases spanning the gap. CDR3 size: 13 residues. Germline CDR1 reads LGHNA; CDR2 reads YSLEER. The DNA for the CDR3 is TGCGCCAGCAGCCAAGTATCCCCCGATACGCAGTATTTT. It codes for CASSQVSPDTQYF.

The J gene is TRBJ1-2, the V gene TRBV2; no clear D gene. Germline V lookup: CDR1 SNHLY, CDR2 FYNNEI. V gave up 8 bases and J gave up 8 bases, with 15 bases separating them. CDR3 length: 12 amino acids. The CDR3 sequence: CASQGRGYGYTF. The CDR3, as DNA: TGTGCCAGCCAAGGACGGGGATACGGCTACACCTTC. Based on the CDR3 plus reference TRBV2 and TRBJ1-2, the full variable domain is EPEVTQTPSHQVTQMGQEVILRCVPISNHLYFYWYRQILGQKVEFLVSFYNNEISEKSEIFDDQFSVERPDGSNFTLKIRSTKLEDSAMYFCASQGRGYGYTFGSGTRLTVV.

The sample holds many counts of this clonotype. J is TRBJ2-2 and V is TRBV24-1, with D unresolved. This CDR3 spans 13 amino acids. V was shortened by 5 bases and J by 5 bases, with 8 bases between the two germline ends. The germline CDR1 and CDR2 sequences are KGHDR and SFDVKD. CDR3 residues: CATSAWETGELFF. The DNA of the CDR3 is TGTGCCACCAGTGCCTGGGAAACCGGGGAGCTGTTTTTT.

This clonotype was counted between two and nine times. The gene calls are TRBV20-1 and TRBJ2-7; 7 bases are shared with TRBD2. This CDR3 has 14 residues. Germline loops: CDR1 DFQATT, CDR2 SNEGSKA (reference sequence). J was trimmed by 3 bases and V by 0 bases; bases with no gene match: 5. CDR3 protein: CSARDLAELYEQYF. CDR3 DNA: TGCAGTGCTAGAGATCTAGCGGAACTCTACGAGCAGTACTTC.

This clonotype appeared a few times. V usage is TRBV6-5 and J usage is TRBJ2-1; a weak D match, TRBD2 (6 bases). Per the germline V gene, CDR1 is MNHEY and CDR2 is SVGAGI. The CDR3 contains 12 residues. V was clipped by 0 bases and J by 9 bases, with 6 bases between them. CDR3 sequence reads: CASSYSGGEQFF. The CDR3 DNA reads as TGTGCCAGCAGTTACTCCGGGGGTGAGCAGTTCTTC.

This clonotype was observed a few times. This chain links TRBV6-2 or TRBV6-3 with TRBJ2-7; TRBD2 matches 12 bases. Germline V gene data show CDR1 as MNHEY and CDR2 as SVGEGT. V gave up 4 bases and J gave up 2 bases; unmatched junction bases: 12. The CDR3 has 18 residues. In DNA form, the CDR3 reads TGTGCCAGCAGTTCCTGGGGACTAGCGGGTGTTAACCCCTACGAGCAGTACTTC. This codes for CASSSWGLAGVNPYEQYF.

This clonotype was found a few times. The chain is built from TRBV6-1 and TRBJ2-7; weak D call: TRBD1 (6 bases). Between the trimmed V and J ends, which lost 8 bases and 3 bases, there was a span of 11 bases. The CDR3 totals 12 residues. Germline CDR1 MNHNS, CDR2 SASEGT. CDR3 nucleotide sequence: TGTGCCAGCTGGGGCAGGGGCTACGAGCAGTACTTC. Protein sequence: CASWGRGYEQYF.

This rearrangement joins TRBV10-2 to TRBJ2-2, with TRBD2 matching 13 bases. The CDR3 totals 17 residues. Germline CDR1 is WSHSY and CDR2 is SAAADI. V gave up 6 bases and J gave up 0 bases; unmatched junction bases: 4. CDR3 in DNA: TGCGCCAGCAGGAGACTAGCGGGGGGTACGAACACCGGGGAGCTGTTTTTT. This encodes CASRRLAGGTNTGELFF.

The table lists this clonotype with a few counts. V is TRBV15 and J is TRBJ2-7, with D possibly matching TRBD2 (6 bases). V lost 0 bases and J lost 4, with 13 bases in between. CDR3 length: 15 residues. Looked up from germline, CDR1 is LNHNV and CDR2 is YYDKDF (reference sequence). Here the CDR3 reads CATSRDRSGRYEQYF. The DNA of the CDR3 is TGTGCCACCAGCAGAGATAGATCAGGGAGGTACGAGCAGTACTTC. Complete variable domain (other parts from reference TRBV15 and TRBJ2-7): DAMVIQNPRYQVTQFGKPVTLSCSQTLNHNVMYWYQQKSSQAPKLLFHYYDKDFNNEADTPDNFQSRRPNTSFCFLDIRSPGLGDTAMYLCATSRDRSGRYEQYFGPGTRLTVT.

This clonotype was counted between two and nine times. This chain connects TRBV6-5 to TRBJ1-1; 8 bases are a match to TRBD1. V dropped 2 bases and J dropped 2; count of bases not matched to a gene: 1. This CDR3 region has 14 residues. Per germline, CDR1 MNHEY and CDR2 SVGAGI. The CDR3 reads CASSYAGGNTEAFF. CDR3 in DNA: TGTGCCAGCAGTTACGCAGGGGGCAACACTGAAGCTTTCTTT.

This clonotype was counted many times. One junction end disagrees with the germline gene, perhaps due to a read error. The rearrangement uses TRBV12-3 or TRBV12-4 and TRBJ1-1; no reliable D call. This CDR3 comprises 13 residues. The CDR3 region has the DNA TGCGCCAGCAGCTTCCAGGTGAACACTGAAGCTTTCTTT. Translation: CASSFQVNTEAFF.

This clonotype was seen more than once but under ten times. The V and J genes are TRBV5-1 and TRBJ1-6; TRBD1 matches at 8 bases. The CDR3 length is 15 residues. The V gene end was trimmed by 2 bases and the J gene end by 9 bases; junction bases not matched to a gene: 7. CDR1 and CDR2 (germline): SGHRS, YFSETQ. The CDR3 spells CASSLQQDRVSPLHF. CDR3 DNA: TGCGCCAGCAGCTTACAGCAGGACAGGGTTTCACCCCTCCACTTT. The variable domain in full, completed from reference TRBV5-1 and TRBJ1-6, reads KAGVTQTPRYLIKTRGQQVTLSCSPISGHRSVSWYQQTPGQGLQFLFEYFSETQRNKGNFPGRFSGRQFSNSRSEMNVSTLELGDSALYLCASSLQQDRVSPLHFGNGTRLTVT.

The J gene is TRBJ2-1, the V gene TRBV4-3; TRBD2 might be the D (5 bases). V lost 0 bases and J 13 bases, leaving 16 bases between the germline ends. Germline-derived CDR1 and CDR2 are LGHNA and YSLEER. This CDR3 region has 14 residues. CDR3 bases: TGCGCCAGCAGCCAAGATCGGGGAGTGGGTTATCAGTTCTTC. It specifies CASSQDRGVGYQFF.

The chain combines TRBV20-1 with TRBJ2-7; TRBD1 matches 7 bases. V was pared by 3 bases and J by 0 bases, with 8 bases of the junction left unmatched. In germline, CDR1 is DFQATT, CDR2 SNEGSKA (reference sequence). This CDR3 is 15 amino acids long. The CDR3 DNA is TGCAGTGCTAGTAGGACAGGATCGAGCTCCTACGAGCAGTACTTC. It specifies CSASRTGSSSYEQYF.

Ten or more counts support this clonotype. The J gene is TRBJ2-5, the V gene TRBV20-1; 9 bases map to TRBD1. The CDR3 length is 12 residues. Per germline, CDR1 DFQATT and CDR2 SNEGSKA (reference sequence). Written as DNA, the CDR3 is TGCAGCGCGGGACAGGGCCAAGAGACCCAGTACTTC. Protein sequence: CSAGQGQETQYF.

V gene TRBV9 combines with J gene TRBJ2-5; 8 positions match TRBD2. Germline V lookup: CDR1 SGDLS, CDR2 YYNGEE. The CDR3 consists of 15 residues. J lost 4 bases, V lost 0 bases, and 5 bases had no gene match. For the CDR3, the DNA is TGTGCCAGCAGCGTAGCGGGGGGGCTCGGAGAGACCCAGTACTTC. Its protein is CASSVAGGLGETQYF.

This rearrangement joins TRBV12-3 or TRBV12-4 to TRBJ2-5; the match to TRBD1 covers 9 bases. V was clipped by 7 bases and J by 4 bases; unmatched bases: 7. The CDR3 covers 14 residues. The CDR3 reads CASTFLGQGETQYF. The CDR3 nucleotides read TGTGCCAGCACGTTTTTGGGACAGGGAGAGACCCAGTACTTC.

J is TRBJ2-1 and V is TRBV5-1; TRBD1 agrees at 8 bases. Trimming took 3 bases from V and 12 from J; bases not matched to a gene: 11. The CDR3 is 14 residues long. The germline V gene encodes CDR1 SGHRS and CDR2 YFSETQ. In DNA, the CDR3 is TGCGCCAGCAGCTCCCTGCAGGGGGCTGGGGTGCAGTTCTTC. This sequence encodes CASSSLQGAGVQFF.

This clonotype has ten or more counts. The rearrangement joins TRBV10-3 to TRBJ2-1; D could derive from TRBD1 or TRBD2 (6 bases each). This CDR3 comprises 17 residues. V lost 3 bases to trimming and J lost 2 bases, with 17 bases between them. Germline V gives CDR1 ENHRY, CDR2 SYGVKD. The CDR3 loop reads CAISEQGMGGPYNEQFF. CDR3 DNA sequence: TGTGCCATCAGTGAACAGGGTATGGGAGGCCCCTACAATGAGCAGTTCTTC.